This T cell receptor beta chain was recovered during a study of metastatic and nonmetastatic thyroid tumors. Study-wide background: Peripheral blood and tumor or nodule samples from malignant and benign thyroid patients were compared.

Source study methods: Clinicopathological groups of papillary thyroid cancer showed CDR3 differences that were used to build a distant-metastasis classifier. TCRdb re-called the PCR reads with MiXCR. What appears here as the V and J calls and clone size reflects TCRdb's work, not the paper's. The sample yields around 38,000 clones, 25% to 30% seen once. This clone appeared many times. The CDR3 is 11 amino acids. Trimming pared 10 bases from V and 5 bases from J, leaving 11 bases between. Germline loops: CDR1 MNHEY, CDR2 SMNVEV (reference sequence). Every patient was untreated before thyroid surgery. This sequence was found in a female donor with papillary thyroid cancer or a benign thyroid nodule (not recorded which). Some clones in this sample may be carry-over from other donors' samples. The sample taken for sequencing was blood. J is TRBJ2-5 and V is TRBV27; maybe TRBD2 (6 bases). The CDR3 loop reads CATRGWETQYF. CDR3 coding DNA: TGTGCCACGCGGGGTTGGGAGACCCAGTACTTC.